These 21 T cell receptor beta chains were sequenced from one sample in a study of response to subunit inactivated influenza vaccine. MiXCR, applied by TCRdb to the RT-PCR reads, yields one record per CDR3 protein. The sample holds about 650,000 distinct CDR3 sequences, 12% to 15% seen once. The input for sequencing was PBMCs from blood, taken around two weeks before vaccination. These receptors were taken from a man aged 50 to 60 who received an inactivated influenza vaccine.

The genes are TRBV7-2 and TRBJ2-1, with a tentative D call TRBD1 (6 bases). CDR1 is SGHTA, CDR2 FQGNSA, per germline. The CDR3 runs to 14 residues. V was trimmed by 3 bases and J by 3 bases, leaving 9 bases between them. CDR3 DNA sequence: TGTGCCAGCAGCTTGGACAGCTACTACAATGAGCAGTTCTTC. Amino acid sequence: CASSLDSYYNEQFF.

The chain is built from TRBV20-1 and TRBJ2-5, with 7 nucleotides matching TRBD1. Germline CDR1 DFQATT, CDR2 SNEGSKA (reference sequence). The trim removed 6 bases at V and 0 bases at J, leaving 13 bases unmatched. The CDR3 has 16 residues. The DNA of the CDR3 is TGCAGTGCCCTACCCGGGACAGATTCATACCAAGAGACCCAGTACTTC. Translation: CSALPGTDSYQETQYF.

The V gene is TRBV5-1, the J gene TRBJ1-1; tentatively, D is TRBD1 (5 bases). Germline V gives CDR1 SGHRS, CDR2 YFSETQ. CDR3 length: 19 residues. Trimming took 0 bases from V and 1 from J, leaving 22 bases between them. Here the CDR3 DNA reads TGCGCCAGCAGCTTGGCCGTGAGGGGCACTACCGGGACGAACACTGAAGCTTTCTTT. Translation: CASSLAVRGTTGTNTEAFF.

With respect to this clonotype: A much larger clone differs from this one at a single base, so this may be a read error. The J gene is TRBJ2-2, the V gene TRBV7-2, with D perhaps TRBD2 (6 bases). CDR1 is SGHTA, CDR2 FQGNSA, per germline. The CDR3 has 14 residues. V was cut by 6 bases and J by 4 bases, with 12 bases left in between. CDR3 loop: CASREGLITGELFF. The CDR3 DNA reads as TGTGCCAGCAGAGAGGGACTGATCACCGGGGAGCTGTTTTTT.

This chain joins TRBV20-1 and TRBJ2-2; a weak D match, TRBD2 (5 bases). CDR1 is DFQATT, CDR2 SNEGSKA, per germline (reference sequence). The CDR3 extends over 15 amino acids. V lost 6 bases and J lost 4, with 18 bases in between. The CDR3 coding sequence is TGCAGTGCCTCTAGGGCTAGCATCATCACCGGGGAGCTGTTTTTT. Translating gives CSASRASIITGELFF.

This clonotype was seen a handful of times. The chain couples TRBV20-1 to TRBJ2-1; TRBD2 aligns across 7 bases. V was pared by 6 bases and J by 4 bases, with 15 bases of the junction left unmatched. Germline V CDR1 and CDR2: DFQATT, SNEGSKA (reference sequence). This CDR3 contains 16 residues. CDR3 in amino acids: CSADLLRLASYNEQFF. The CDR3 DNA reads TGCAGTGCCGACCTCCTCCGACTAGCTTCGTACAATGAGCAGTTCTTC.

J is TRBJ2-5 and V is TRBV20-1; 8 bases are a match to TRBD2. V lost 3 bases and J lost 5; bases outside the gene matches: 11. This CDR3 has 15 residues. Germline CDR1 is DFQATT and CDR2 is SNEGSKA (reference sequence). CDR3 bases: TGCAGTGCTAGGGCGTCCGGGAGGGTCTGGGAGACCCAGTACTTC. Its protein product is CSARASGRVWETQYF.

As regards this clonotype: An end of the junction does not agree with germline; a read error may underlie this. The V gene is TRBV10-3, the J gene TRBJ2-1; D might be TRBD1 (5 bases). This CDR3 is 13 amino acids long. Germline CDR1 is ENHRY and CDR2 is SYGVKD. The CDR3 is CAISESGGASAWF. The CDR3 DNA reads TGTGCCATCAGTGAGTCGGGTGGGGCCTCAGCCTGGTTC.

This clonotype was counted between two and nine times. The genes are TRBV11-2 and TRBJ1-4; no clear D. V was cut by 3 bases and J by 5 bases, with 10 bases left in between. Germline V gives CDR1 SGHAT, CDR2 FQNNGV. The CDR3 consists of 14 residues. In DNA, the CDR3 is TGTGCCAGCAGCTTCCCAGAGATAAATGAAAAACTGTTTTTT. This sequence encodes CASSFPEINEKLFF.

The rearrangement links TRBV15 to TRBJ2-1; 9 nucleotides match TRBD2. Looked up from germline, CDR1 is LNHNV and CDR2 is YYDKDF (reference sequence). The CDR3 runs 17 residues. Trimming cost V 1 base and J 8 bases; bases outside gene matches: 12. The CDR3 DNA sequence: TGTGCCACCAGCAGAGTACCTCCGGGACTAGCTAACCATGAGCAGTTCTTC. Amino acid sequence: CATSRVPPGLANHEQFF.

This clonotype came up a few times. The chain uses TRBV15 and TRBJ2-7; D ambiguous. This CDR3 has 15 amino acids. Germline values: CDR1 LNHNV, CDR2 YYDKDF (reference sequence). V lost 2 bases and J lost 2, with 13 bases in between. In DNA, the CDR3 is TGTGCCACCAGCAGATCCCCAGGTCCACCCTACGAGCAGTACTTC. Its translation is CATSRSPGPPYEQYF.

This clonotype was picked up one time. A read error may account for a junction end that differs from germline. V is TRBV4-3 and J is TRBJ2-1, with D uncertain. CDR3 size: 16 residues. Looked up from germline, CDR1 is LGHNA and CDR2 is YSLEER. The DNA for the CDR3 is TGCGCCAGCAGCCAAGAACCAGACCCCCGCTACAATGGGCAGTTCTTC. Residues: CASSQEPDPRYNGQFF.

The chain couples TRBV7-6 to TRBJ2-1; 9 bases map to TRBD1. Looked up from germline, CDR1 is SGHVS and CDR2 is FNYEAQ. The CDR3 is 15 residues long. The ends lost 3 bases at V and 7 bases at J; junction bases unmatched: 7. CDR3 sequence: CASSFDRGNINEQFF. Here the CDR3 DNA reads TGTGCCAGCAGCTTTGACAGGGGGAACATTAATGAGCAGTTCTTC.

The rearrangement links TRBV6-1 to TRBJ1-1; D perhaps matches TRBD1 (5 bases). The ends were cut back, 5 bases at V and 4 bases at J, with 17 bases in the middle. The CDR3 totals 15 residues. Germline V lookup: CDR1 MNHNS, CDR2 SASEGT. As DNA, the CDR3 is TGTGCCAGCAGTCAACAGGACCTGGGGGGCACTGAAGCTTTCTTT. Its protein is CASSQQDLGGTEAFF.

The CDR3 region is CSARELAGVHNEQFF. CDR3 DNA sequence: TGCAGTGCTAGAGAACTAGCGGGAGTCCACAATGAGCAGTTCTTC. This chain links TRBV20-1 with TRBJ2-1; TRBD2 agrees at 11 bases. This CDR3 has 15 residues. Per germline, CDR1 DFQATT and CDR2 SNEGSKA (reference sequence). The J segment lost 5 bases and the V segment lost 0 bases, leaving 3 bases of the junction unmatched.

The table lists this clonotype with many counts. This chain connects TRBV4-1 to TRBJ1-5; D not certain. The CDR3 has 12 amino acids. CDR1 MGHRA and CDR2 YSYEKL come from the germline V gene. The ends were cut back, 1 base at V and 10 bases at J, with 8 bases in the middle. CDR3 in DNA: TGCGCCAGCAGCCAAGTGTCTGGCCCCCAGCATTTT. Protein sequence: CASSQVSGPQHF.

The CDR3 DNA reads as TGTGCCATCAGTGAGTCCAGGGGGCCAGACGAGCAGTACTTC. Residues: CAISESRGPDEQYF. This chain uses TRBV10-3 with TRBJ2-7; TRBD1 agrees at 8 bases. Germline CDR1 and CDR2: ENHRY and SYGVKD. The CDR3 contains 14 residues. Trimming removed 0 bases from V and 5 bases from J; junction bases left unmatched: 3.

This clonotype has a handful of counts. The J gene is TRBJ1-2, the V gene TRBV4-3; D is unclear. This CDR3 region has 18 residues. The ends were cut back, 0 bases at V and 3 bases at J, with 20 bases in the middle. Per germline, CDR1 LGHNA and CDR2 YSLEER. The CDR3: CASSQDFVAMNTDYGYTF. CDR3 DNA sequence: TGCGCCAGCAGCCAAGACTTCGTTGCTATGAACACAGACTATGGCTACACCTTC.

V gene TRBV10-3 combines with J gene TRBJ2-7, with TRBD2 matching 9 bases. Germline assignment: CDR1 ENHRY and CDR2 SYGVKD. The CDR3 consists of 14 residues. The CDR3 here is CATEQRGEAYEQYF. The CDR3 DNA reads TGTGCTACCGAGCAGCGGGGGGAAGCCTACGAGCAGTACTTC.

In this sample, this clonotype turned up once. The CDR3 bases are TGTGCCAGCAGTTTATGCGGCAGGGGGCTCCGGGTCGTCCTGACTTTC. Translation: CASSLCGRGLRVVLTF. The J gene is TRBJ2-6, the V gene TRBV28; 8 nucleotides agree with TRBD1. The CDR3 runs 16 residues. The J segment lost 12 bases and the V segment lost 0 bases, leaving 10 bases of the junction unmatched. Germline values: CDR1 MDHEN, CDR2 SYDVKM.

This clonotype was counted many times. This chain uses TRBV20-1 with TRBJ2-7; the match to TRBD2 covers 9 bases. The germline V gene has CDR1 DFQATT and CDR2 SNEGSKA (reference sequence). V lost 6 bases and J lost 0; bases outside the gene matches: 6. This CDR3 is built from 14 residues. The chain's CDR3 is CSAGTSSTSYEQYF. The DNA of the CDR3 is TGCAGTGCAGGGACTAGCTCGACCTCCTACGAGCAGTACTTC.